The source of this TCR beta chain is a study of T cell repertoires in cytomegalovirus infection (dated by TCRdb to between 2017 and 2020). Broadly, across the study: Peptide stimulations targeted recently identified HLA-C-restricted CMV epitopes, whose presentation resists viral immunomodulation, together with well-studied HLA-B-restricted epitopes. Because public TCR beta signatures pointed to carriage of CMV infection together with the matching HLA type, the HLA type of each donor mattered for the analysis.

The CDR3 contains 14 residues, cysteine and phenylalanine counted. Just CDR3 DNA is preserved here, 42 bases in frame from base 1. CDR1 DFQATT and CDR2 SNEGSKA were looked up in the germline V gene (reference sequence). The V end gives up 3 bases and the J end 2 bases, leaving 4 bases in the junction not matched to a gene. Broader findings and caveats from the paper: Carriers of CMV infection plus the relevant HLA type were discriminated by the cumulative frequency of public TCR beta family members in the study cohort and in an independent roughly 370-donor cohort. The ex vivo response was dominated by HLA-C-restricted CMV-specific TCR beta clonotypes, and the single most frequent clonotype in two of eight donors was supplied by these HLA-C-restricted clonotypes.

This clonotype has at least ten counts. The specificity of this receptor is unknown. No quality values exist for individual bases; no much larger clone is one base distant. This sample was sequenced with an Illumina HiSeq 1500. The public reads were reprocessed in TCRdb via fastp at Q25 and MiXCR, keeping in-frame beta chains. Each record represents a unique CDR3 protein, reported with the most common genes and DNA among its rows. The sample contains 300,000 or so distinct CDR3 sequences, approximately 25% of them found a single time. More than 10% of the sample is in the top ten clones. What the treatment or condition label conveys for this sample: in vitro stimulation with specific CMV peptide epitopes to enrich CMV-specific T cells.

This receptor was obtained from a human donor in good health (CMV status not recorded). Some clones in this sample may be carry-over from other donors' samples. Recombination joined TRBV20-1 with TRBJ2-3; 8 central nucleotides agree with TRBD2. Sequenced material: cultured PBMCs, taken from culture after CMV antigen stimulation. CDR3 sequence: CSASGSGATDTQYF. Here is the DNA: TGCAGTGCTAGCGGTAGCGGGGCCACAGATACGCAGTATTTT.